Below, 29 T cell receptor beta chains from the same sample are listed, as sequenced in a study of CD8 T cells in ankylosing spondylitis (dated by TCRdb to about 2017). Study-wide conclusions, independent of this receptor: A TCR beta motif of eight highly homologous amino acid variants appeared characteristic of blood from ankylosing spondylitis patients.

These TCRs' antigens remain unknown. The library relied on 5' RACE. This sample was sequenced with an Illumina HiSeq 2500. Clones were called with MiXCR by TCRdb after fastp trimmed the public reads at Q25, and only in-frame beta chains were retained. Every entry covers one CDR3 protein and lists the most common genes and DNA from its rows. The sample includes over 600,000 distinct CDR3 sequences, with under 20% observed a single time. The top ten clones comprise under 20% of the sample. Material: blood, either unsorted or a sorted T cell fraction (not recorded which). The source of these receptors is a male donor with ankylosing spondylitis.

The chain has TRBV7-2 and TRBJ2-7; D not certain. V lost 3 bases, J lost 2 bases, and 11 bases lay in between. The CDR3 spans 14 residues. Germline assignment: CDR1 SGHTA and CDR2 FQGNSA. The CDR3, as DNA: TGTGCCAGCAGCTTGACCGGCCTCGCCTACGAGCAGTACTTC. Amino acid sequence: CASSLTGLAYEQYF.

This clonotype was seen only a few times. CDR3 region: CASSENSGYNEQFF. The DNA of the CDR3 is TGTGCCAGCAGTGAAAATAGTGGATACAATGAGCAGTTCTTC. The chain combines TRBV2 with TRBJ2-1; D is unresolved. The CDR3 covers 14 residues. Trimming cost V 2 bases and J 4 bases, with 9 bases left between them. CDR1 and CDR2 (germline): SNHLY, FYNNEI. The full variable domain, completed using reference TRBV2 and TRBJ2-1, is EPEVTQTPSHQVTQMGQEVILRCVPISNHLYFYWYRQILGQKVEFLVSFYNNEISEKSEIFDDQFSVERPDGSNFTLKIRSTKLEDSAMYFCASSENSGYNEQFFGPGTRLTVL.

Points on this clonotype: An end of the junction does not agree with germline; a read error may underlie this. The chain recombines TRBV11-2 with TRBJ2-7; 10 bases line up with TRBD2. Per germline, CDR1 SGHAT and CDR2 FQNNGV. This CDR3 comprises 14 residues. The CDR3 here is CASSPDPLASGRHF. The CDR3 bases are TGTGCCAGCAGCCCTGACCCTCTGGCTAGCGGGAGACACTTC.

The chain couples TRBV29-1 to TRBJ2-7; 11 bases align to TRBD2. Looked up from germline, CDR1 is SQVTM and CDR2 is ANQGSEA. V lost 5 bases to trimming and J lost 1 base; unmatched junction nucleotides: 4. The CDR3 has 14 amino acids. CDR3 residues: CSVTSGGPSYEQYF. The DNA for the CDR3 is TGCAGCGTTACTAGCGGGGGTCCTTCCTACGAGCAGTACTTC.

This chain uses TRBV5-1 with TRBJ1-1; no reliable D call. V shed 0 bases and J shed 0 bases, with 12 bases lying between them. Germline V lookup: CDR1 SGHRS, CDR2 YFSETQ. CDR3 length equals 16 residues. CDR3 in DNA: TGCGCCAGCAGCTTGGGGTCAGCCCCCATGAACACTGAAGCTTTCTTT. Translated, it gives CASSLGSAPMNTEAFF.

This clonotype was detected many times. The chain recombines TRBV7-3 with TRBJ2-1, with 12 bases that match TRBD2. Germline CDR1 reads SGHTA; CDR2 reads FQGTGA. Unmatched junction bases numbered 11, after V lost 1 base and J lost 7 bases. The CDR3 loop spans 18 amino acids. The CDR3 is CASSLKALTSGSRNEQFF. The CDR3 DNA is TGTGCCAGCAGCTTAAAGGCCCTGACTAGCGGGAGTAGGAATGAGCAGTTCTTC.

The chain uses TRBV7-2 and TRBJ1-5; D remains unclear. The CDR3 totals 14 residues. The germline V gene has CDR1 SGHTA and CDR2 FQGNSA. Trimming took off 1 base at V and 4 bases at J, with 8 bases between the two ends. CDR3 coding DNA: TGTGCCAGCAGCTTAGGACCGCCGAATCAGCCCCAGCATTTT. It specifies CASSLGPPNQPQHF.

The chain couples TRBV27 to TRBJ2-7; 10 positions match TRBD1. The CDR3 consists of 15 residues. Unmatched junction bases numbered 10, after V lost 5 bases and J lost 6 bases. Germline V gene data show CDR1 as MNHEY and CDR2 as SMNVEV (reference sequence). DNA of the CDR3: TGTGCCAGCAGTACCCGACAGGGGGCGCGGGGCGAGCAGTACTTC. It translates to CASSTRQGARGEQYF.

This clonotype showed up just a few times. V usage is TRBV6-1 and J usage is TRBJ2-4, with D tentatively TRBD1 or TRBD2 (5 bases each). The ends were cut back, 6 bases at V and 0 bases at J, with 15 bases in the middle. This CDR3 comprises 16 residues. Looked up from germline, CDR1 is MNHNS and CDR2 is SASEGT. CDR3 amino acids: CASRSGTTLAKNIQYF. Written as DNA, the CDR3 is TGTGCCAGCAGATCCGGGACGACACTAGCCAAAAACATTCAGTACTTC.

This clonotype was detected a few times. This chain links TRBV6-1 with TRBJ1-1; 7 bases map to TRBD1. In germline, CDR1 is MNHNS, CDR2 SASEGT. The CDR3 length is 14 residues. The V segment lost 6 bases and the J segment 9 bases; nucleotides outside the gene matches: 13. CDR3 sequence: CASRPPGGQNKAFF. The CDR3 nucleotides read TGTGCCAGCAGGCCGCCGGGGGGACAGAATAAAGCTTTCTTT.

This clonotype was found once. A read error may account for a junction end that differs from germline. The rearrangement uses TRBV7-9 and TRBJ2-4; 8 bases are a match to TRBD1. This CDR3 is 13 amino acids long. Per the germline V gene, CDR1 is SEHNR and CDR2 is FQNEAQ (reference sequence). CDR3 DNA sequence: TGTGCCGGCAGCAGGGGGCAGCCTGACATTCAGTACTTC. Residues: CAGSRGQPDIQYF.

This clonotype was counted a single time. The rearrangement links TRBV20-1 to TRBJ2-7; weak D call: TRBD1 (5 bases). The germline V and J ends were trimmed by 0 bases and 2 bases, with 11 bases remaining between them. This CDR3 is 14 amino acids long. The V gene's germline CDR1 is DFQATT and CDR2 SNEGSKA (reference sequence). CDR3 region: CSARDHQGTYEQYF. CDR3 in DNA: TGCAGTGCTAGAGATCATCAGGGAACCTACGAGCAGTACTTC.

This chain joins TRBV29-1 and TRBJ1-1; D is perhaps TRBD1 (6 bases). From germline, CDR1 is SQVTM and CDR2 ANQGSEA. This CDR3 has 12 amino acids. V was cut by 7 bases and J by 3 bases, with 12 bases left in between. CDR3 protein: CSGMDSYTEAFF. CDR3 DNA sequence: TGCAGCGGCATGGACAGCTACACTGAAGCTTTCTTT.

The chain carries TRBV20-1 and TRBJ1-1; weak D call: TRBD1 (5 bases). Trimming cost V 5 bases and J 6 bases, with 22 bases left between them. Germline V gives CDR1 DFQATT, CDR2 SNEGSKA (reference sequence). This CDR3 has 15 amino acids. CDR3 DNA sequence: TGCAGTGCTCCGCAGGGAGGGGAGGCGAGGGCTGAAGCTTTCTTT. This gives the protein CSAPQGGEARAEAFF.

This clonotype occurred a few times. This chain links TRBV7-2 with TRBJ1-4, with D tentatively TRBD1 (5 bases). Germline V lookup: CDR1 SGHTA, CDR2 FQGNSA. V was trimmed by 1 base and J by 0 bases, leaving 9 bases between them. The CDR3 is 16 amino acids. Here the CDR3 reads CASSLVGVATNEKLFF. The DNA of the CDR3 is TGTGCCAGCAGCTTAGTGGGGGTGGCAACTAATGAAAAACTGTTTTTT.

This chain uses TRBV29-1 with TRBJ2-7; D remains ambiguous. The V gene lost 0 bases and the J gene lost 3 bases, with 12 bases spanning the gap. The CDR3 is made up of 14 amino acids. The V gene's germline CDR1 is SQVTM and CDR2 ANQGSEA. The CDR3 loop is CSVEDPRERYEQYF. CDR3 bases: TGCAGCGTTGAAGATCCGAGAGAACGCTACGAGCAGTACTTC.

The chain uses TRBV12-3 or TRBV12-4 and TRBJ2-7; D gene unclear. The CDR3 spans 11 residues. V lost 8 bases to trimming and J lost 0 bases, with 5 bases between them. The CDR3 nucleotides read TGTGCCAGCGCCCCCTCCTACGAGCAGTACTTC. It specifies CASAPSYEQYF.

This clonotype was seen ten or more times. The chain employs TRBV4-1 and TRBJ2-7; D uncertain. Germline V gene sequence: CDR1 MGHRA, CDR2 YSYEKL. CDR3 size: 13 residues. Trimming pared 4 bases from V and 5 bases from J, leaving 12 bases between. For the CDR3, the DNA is TGCGCCAGCAGCCTCCAATTACCGGACGAGCAGTACTTC. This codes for CASSLQLPDEQYF.

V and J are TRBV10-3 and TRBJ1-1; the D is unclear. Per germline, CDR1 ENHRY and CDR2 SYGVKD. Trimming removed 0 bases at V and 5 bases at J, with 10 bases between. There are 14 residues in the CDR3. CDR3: CAISESWETTEAFF. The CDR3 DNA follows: TGTGCCATCAGTGAGTCCTGGGAAACTACTGAAGCTTTCTTT.

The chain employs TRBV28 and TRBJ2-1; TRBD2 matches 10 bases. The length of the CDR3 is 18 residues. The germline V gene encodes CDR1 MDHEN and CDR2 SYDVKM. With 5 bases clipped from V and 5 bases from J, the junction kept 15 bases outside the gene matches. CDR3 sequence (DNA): TGTGCCAGCAGTCCGTGGGGACTAGCGAATCGACCTAACAATGAGCAGTTCTTC. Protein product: CASSPWGLANRPNNEQFF.

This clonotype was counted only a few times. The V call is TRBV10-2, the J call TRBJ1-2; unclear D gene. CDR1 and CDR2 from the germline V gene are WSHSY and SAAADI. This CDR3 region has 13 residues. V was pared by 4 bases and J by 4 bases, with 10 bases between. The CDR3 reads CASSVYRSYGYTF. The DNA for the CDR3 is TGCGCCAGCAGTGTTTACAGAAGCTATGGCTACACCTTC.

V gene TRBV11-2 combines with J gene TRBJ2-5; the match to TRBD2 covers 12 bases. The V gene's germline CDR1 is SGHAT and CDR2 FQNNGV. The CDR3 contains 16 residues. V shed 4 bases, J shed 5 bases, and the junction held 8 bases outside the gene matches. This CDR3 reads CASSWPGLAGEETQYF. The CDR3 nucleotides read TGTGCCAGCAGCTGGCCGGGACTAGCGGGTGAGGAGACCCAGTACTTC.

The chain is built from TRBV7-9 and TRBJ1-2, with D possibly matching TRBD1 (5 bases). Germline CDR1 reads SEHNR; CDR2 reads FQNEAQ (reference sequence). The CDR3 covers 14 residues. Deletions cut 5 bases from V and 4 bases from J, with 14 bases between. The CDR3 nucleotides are TGTGCCAGCAGCCCACCGGGGGAAGTCTATGGCTACACCTTC. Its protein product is CASSPPGEVYGYTF.

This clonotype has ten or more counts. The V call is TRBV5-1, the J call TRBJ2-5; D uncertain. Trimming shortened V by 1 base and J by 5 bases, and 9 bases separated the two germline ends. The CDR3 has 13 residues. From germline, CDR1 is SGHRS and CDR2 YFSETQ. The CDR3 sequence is CASSLPVGETQYF. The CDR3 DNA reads TGCGCCAGCAGCTTGCCGGTCGGGGAGACCCAGTACTTC.

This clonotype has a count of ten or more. The CDR3 spells CASSQPSLNTEAFF. For the CDR3, the DNA is TGTGCCAGCAGCCAACCCTCCCTGAACACTGAAGCTTTCTTT. The chain uses TRBV7-9 and TRBJ1-1; D gene unclear. V dropped 5 bases and J dropped 0 bases, with 10 bases sitting between them. CDR3 length: 14 amino acids. The germline V gene has CDR1 SEHNR and CDR2 FQNEAQ (reference sequence).

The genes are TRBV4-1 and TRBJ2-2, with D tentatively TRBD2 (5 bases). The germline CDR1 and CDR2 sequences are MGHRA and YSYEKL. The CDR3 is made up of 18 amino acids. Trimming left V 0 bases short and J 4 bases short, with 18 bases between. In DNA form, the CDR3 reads TGCGCCAGCAGCCAAGAGGGAGCGACGTTCTTGGGCACCGGGGAGCTGTTTTTT. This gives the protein CASSQEGATFLGTGELFF.

The CDR3 spells CASSPSTVQGELFF. As DNA, the CDR3 is TGTGCCAGCAGCCCCAGCACCGTGCAGGGGGAGCTGTTTTTT. The genes are TRBV7-8 and TRBJ2-2; no reliable D call. From germline, CDR1 is SGHVS and CDR2 FQNEAQ. V was pared by 5 bases and J by 8 bases, with 15 bases between. The CDR3 is made up of 14 amino acids.

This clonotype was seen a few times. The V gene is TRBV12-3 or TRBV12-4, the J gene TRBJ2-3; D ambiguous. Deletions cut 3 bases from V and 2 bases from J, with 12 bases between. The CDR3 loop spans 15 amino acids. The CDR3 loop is CASSFSAEYTDTQYF. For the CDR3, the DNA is TGTGCCAGCAGTTTTTCGGCGGAATACACAGATACGCAGTATTTT.

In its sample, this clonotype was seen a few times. The CDR3 region has the DNA TGCAGTGCTAGAGGGCCCTACTATGACGAGCAGTTCTTC. This gives the protein CSARGPYYDEQFF. J is TRBJ2-1 and V is TRBV20-1, with no clear D. Trimming left V 1 base short and J 10 bases short, with 14 bases between. The CDR3 totals 13 residues. From germline, CDR1 is DFQATT and CDR2 SNEGSKA (reference sequence).